Listed here are 23 T cell receptor beta chains from one sample, sequenced in a study of T cell clones after liver transplantation. The repertoire was sequenced with immunoSEQ multiplex PCR; TCRdb's copy has only in-frame clones and lacks some. The sample consists of roughly 72,000 clones, around four fifths of them appearing once. The sequencing used CD4+ T cells from blood, collected less than 50 months after liver transplant. These receptor sequences come from a human patient who received a liver transplant. A share of the T cells may be of graft donor origin.

The gene calls are TRBV29-1 and TRBJ1-1, with 11 bases lining up with TRBD1. The CDR3 length is 13 residues. Per the germline V gene, CDR1 is SQVTM and CDR2 is ANQGSEA. Trimming at V came to 6 bases and at J to 3 bases, leaving 3 bases not matched to a gene. CDR3 loop: CSVGTGGDTEAFF. CDR3 bases: TGCAGCGTAGGGACAGGGGGGGACACTGAAGCTTTCTTT.

This rearrangement joins TRBV5-1 to TRBJ2-7, with unresolved D. CDR3 length: 14 amino acids. Trimming cost V 0 bases and J 7 bases, with 14 bases left between them. The germline CDR1 and CDR2 sequences are SGHRS and YFSETQ. The CDR3 sequence is CASSLDPPTAEQYF. The CDR3 nucleotides read TGCGCCAGCAGCTTGGATCCACCGACGGCAGAGCAGTACTTC.

The chain links TRBV4-2 to TRBJ2-7, with D perhaps matching TRBD1 (6 bases). Germline V gives CDR1 LGHNA, CDR2 YNFKEQ. CDR3 length: 13 amino acids. The V gene lost 5 bases and the J gene lost 2 bases, with 10 bases spanning the gap. CDR3 sequence: CASSTGTTYEQYF. The DNA of the CDR3 is TGTGCCAGCAGCACTGGGACAACCTACGAGCAGTACTTC.

The CDR3: CASSLGRATGQETQYF. In DNA, the CDR3 is TGCGCCAGCAGCTTAGGTCGAGCGACTGGGCAAGAGACCCAGTACTTC. The chain joins TRBV5-1 to TRBJ2-5; D remains ambiguous. Looked up from germline, CDR1 is SGHRS and CDR2 is YFSETQ. The CDR3 extends over 16 amino acids. V lost 2 bases, J lost 2 bases, and 16 bases lay in between.

The J gene is TRBJ1-3, the V gene TRBV11-2; no reliable D call. Trimming pared 4 bases from V and 9 bases from J, leaving 19 bases between. Germline assignment: CDR1 SGHAT and CDR2 FQNNGV. The CDR3 contains 15 residues. The CDR3 nucleotides are TGTGCCAGCAGCTCCCTTCGAACTAGAGGAGGCACCATATATTTT. Translation gives CASSSLRTRGGTIYF.

This clone was counted a single time. The V call is TRBV7-9, the J call TRBJ2-7; 9 bases map to TRBD1. This CDR3 region has 13 residues. The junction had 2 bases not matched to a gene; V was cut back by 2 bases and J by 6 bases. CDR1 is SEHNR, CDR2 FQNEAQ, per germline (reference sequence). As DNA, the CDR3 is TGTGCCAGCAGCTTAACAGGGGGCCTCGAGCAGTACTTC. Its translation: CASSLTGGLEQYF.

The rearrangement uses TRBV9 and TRBJ1-2, with TRBD1 as a possible D gene (5 bases). The CDR3 covers 15 residues. CDR1 SGDLS and CDR2 YYNGEE come from the germline V gene. V dropped 7 bases and J dropped 4 bases, with 20 bases sitting between them. The DNA of the CDR3 is TGTGCCAGCGGGAGGACACTCAACGTTGTCTATGGCTACACCTTC. This encodes CASGRTLNVVYGYTF.

This clone has a single count. The genes are TRBV5-4 and TRBJ2-7; D may be TRBD1 (5 bases). Germline CDR1 reads SGHNT; CDR2 reads YYREEE (reference sequence). The CDR3 contains 14 residues. V was pared by 2 bases and J by 0 bases, with 9 bases between. This chain's CDR3 is CASSLEQVSYEQYF. CDR3 sequence (DNA): TGTGCCAGCAGCTTAGAACAGGTCTCCTACGAGCAGTACTTC.

V is TRBV25-1 and J is TRBJ2-1; the D is unclear. Germline CDR1 and CDR2: MGHDK and SYGVNS. The CDR3 is 11 amino acids. V was trimmed by 7 bases and J by 5 bases, leaving 6 bases between them. CDR3 region: CASTDHNEQFF. DNA for the CDR3: TGTGCCAGCACAGACCACAATGAGCAGTTCTTC.

This sequence joins TRBV7-9 and TRBJ2-1; D tentatively fits TRBD1 or TRBD2 (6 bases each). V lost 0 bases and J 7 bases, leaving 10 bases between the germline ends. From germline, CDR1 is SEHNR and CDR2 FQNEAQ (reference sequence). This CDR3 has 14 amino acids. CDR3 sequence reads: CASSLAGGGNEQFF. The CDR3 nucleotides read TGTGCCAGCAGCTTAGCCGGAGGGGGGAATGAGCAGTTCTTC.

The chain links TRBV29-1 to TRBJ2-1; unclear D gene. CDR1 SQVTM and CDR2 ANQGSEA come from the germline V gene. The CDR3 has 13 amino acids. Deletions cut 4 bases from V and 9 bases from J, with 16 bases between. The CDR3 is CSVAPHSFGEQFF. The CDR3 nucleotides are TGCAGCGTTGCCCCACACAGTTTTGGTGAGCAGTTCTTC.

This rearrangement joins TRBV6-1 to TRBJ1-2; D uncertain. Deletions cut 3 bases from V and 8 bases from J, with 19 bases between. CDR3 length equals 15 residues. Germline assignment: CDR1 MNHNS and CDR2 SASEGT. Written as DNA, the CDR3 is TGTGCCAGCAGTGACTCTGCCGGGCTTTTGCGGGGCTACACCTTC. Protein sequence: CASSDSAGLLRGYTF.

This clone has just a few counts. The CDR3 DNA sequence: TGTGCCAGCAGCCCGACGCCGCACTCGGTGGAGCAGTACTTC. This gives the protein CASSPTPHSVEQYF. The rearrangement links TRBV7-3 to TRBJ2-7, with D unclear. The CDR3 length is 14 residues. Germline V gene sequence: CDR1 SGHTA, CDR2 FQGTGA. Trimming removed 5 bases at V and 7 bases at J, with 18 bases between.

The V and J genes are TRBV23-1 and TRBJ1-5; unclear D gene. TRBV23-1 falls under the ORF class, with uncertain function. The CDR3 contains 15 residues. Trimming shortened V by 2 bases and J by 6 bases, and 14 bases separated the two germline ends. CDR3 sequence: CASSQPDGGSQPQHF. The CDR3 region has the DNA TGCGCCAGCAGTCAACCGGACGGAGGGAGTCAGCCCCAGCATTTT.

The V call is TRBV6-4, the J call TRBJ2-1, with 9 positions matching TRBD1. Germline V CDR1 and CDR2: MRHNA, SNTAGT. The CDR3 length is 14 residues. The V gene end was trimmed by 5 bases and the J gene end by 5 bases; junction bases not matched to a gene: 4. The CDR3 reads CASSPRQGDNEQFF. The CDR3 DNA sequence: TGTGCCAGCAGTCCCCGACAGGGGGACAATGAGCAGTTCTTC.

The rearrangement links TRBV9 to TRBJ1-5; the D is unclear. Germline lookup yields CDR1 SGDLS and CDR2 YYNGEE. This CDR3 region has 17 residues. V was pared by 5 bases and J by 0 bases, with 18 bases between. The CDR3 DNA is TGTGCCAGCAGTCGATGGGAAGGGCTGTCTAGCAATCAGCCCCAGCATTTT. Translation: CASSRWEGLSSNQPQHF.

This sequence joins TRBV7-2 and TRBJ2-3, with a weak D call TRBD1 (5 bases). CDR3 size: 13 residues. Germline CDR1 is SGHTA and CDR2 is FQGNSA. V lost 3 bases and J 5 bases, leaving 9 bases between the germline ends. In nucleotides, the CDR3 is TGTGCCAGCAGCTTCGGACACGGAGATACGCAGTATTTT. It yields the protein CASSFGHGDTQYF.

CDR3 protein: CASRGTGQNTEAFF. CDR3 nucleotide sequence: TGTGCCAGCAGGGGGACCGGACAGAACACTGAAGCTTTCTTT. The chain combines TRBV6-1 with TRBJ1-1, with D possibly TRBD1 on 5 matching bases. Looked up from germline, CDR1 is MNHNS and CDR2 is SASEGT. The CDR3 loop spans 14 amino acids. V lost 6 bases and J lost 1, with 12 bases in between.

V is TRBV5-5 and J is TRBJ1-5; D is unresolved. CDR3 length: 15 residues. Germline CDR1 SGHKS, CDR2 YYEKEE (reference sequence). V dropped 0 bases and J dropped 0 bases, with 7 bases sitting between them. The CDR3 region is CASSLAGYSNQPQHF. CDR3 nucleotides: TGTGCCAGCAGCTTGGCGGGGTATAGCAATCAGCCCCAGCATTTT.

The CDR3 region has the DNA TGTGCCAGCAGCTTAGAGTTGGGTTTCGGGTCCTACGAGCAGTACTTC. The encoded protein is CASSLELGFGSYEQYF. This sequence joins TRBV11-2 and TRBJ2-7; D gene unclear. There are 16 residues in the CDR3. V lost 0 bases to trimming and J lost 1 base, with 13 bases between them. CDR1 SGHAT and CDR2 FQNNGV come from the germline V gene. Full variable domain (outside the CDR3, taken from reference TRBV11-2 and TRBJ2-7): EAGVAQSPRYKIIEKRQSVAFWCNPISGHATLYWYQQILGQGPKLLIQFQNNGVVDDSQLPKDRFSAERLKGVDSTLKIQPAKLEDSAVYLCASSLELGFGSYEQYFGPGTRLTVT.

This clone is a singleton in its sample. The CDR3 loop reads CSVVREGEKLFF. The CDR3 DNA reads TGCAGCGTTGTCAGGGAAGGTGAAAAACTGTTTTTT. The chain combines TRBV29-1 with TRBJ1-4; TRBD1 is a possible D gene (5 bases). The germline gives CDR1 SQVTM, CDR2 ANQGSEA. The V end lost 4 bases, the J end lost 7 bases, and 10 bases lay between the germline ends. The CDR3 has 12 amino acids.

V gene TRBV19 combines with J gene TRBJ2-5; 7 nucleotides match TRBD1. This CDR3 spans 15 amino acids. The trim removed 4 bases at V and 1 base at J, leaving 6 bases unmatched. CDR1 and CDR2 (germline): LNHDA, SQIVND (reference sequence). DNA for the CDR3: TGTGCCAGTAGTACCGGGACAGCCATCCAAGAGACCCAGTACTTC. It encodes CASSTGTAIQETQYF. The full variable domain, its missing parts supplied by reference TRBV19 and TRBJ2-5, is DGGITQSPKYLFRKEGQNVTLSCEQNLNHDAMYWYRQDPGQGLRLIYYSQIVNDFQKGDIAEGYSVSREKKESFPLTVTSAQKNPTAFYLCASSTGTAIQETQYFGPGTRLLVL.

This clone came up once. This chain links TRBV2 with TRBJ2-7, with 8 bases aligning to TRBD2. The germline gives CDR1 SNHLY, CDR2 FYNNEI. V lost 6 bases and J lost 6; bases outside the gene matches: 4. CDR3 size: 12 residues. CDR3 DNA sequence: TGTGCCAGCAGACTAGCGGACTCCGAGCAGTACTTC. It encodes CASRLADSEQYF.